The clone carrying this TCR beta chain was picked up a small number of times. Its antigen is as yet unknown. The CDR3 consists of 13 residues. Trimming stripped 4 bases from V and 4 bases from J, with 8 bases between. These data come from a study of T cell repertoires in cytomegalovirus infection. For the study at large: Selection of CMV epitopes for the study included recently identified HLA-C-restricted and well-studied HLA-B-restricted ones. Both CMV infection and a matching HLA type were indicated by public TCR beta signatures.

Study-level results: The cumulative frequency of public TCR beta families identified carriers of CMV plus the relevant HLA. In two of eight donors, the top clonotype was HLA-C-restricted CMV-specific.

MiXCR was run by TCRdb on the reads, yielding one entry per CDR3 protein. This table holds some 500,000 distinct CDR3 sequences, around two fifths found once. The origin of this receptor is a human donor in good health (CMV status not recorded). Some clones in this sample may be carry-over from other donors' samples. This specimen consisted of cultured PBMCs, obtained from culture after CMV antigen stimulation. V is TRBV12-3 or TRBV12-4 and J is TRBJ1-5; possibly TRBD1 for D (5 bases). The DNA of the CDR3 is TGTGCCAGCAGTTCACGGGGGAATCAGCCCCAGCATTTT. Translated, it gives CASSSRGNQPQHF.